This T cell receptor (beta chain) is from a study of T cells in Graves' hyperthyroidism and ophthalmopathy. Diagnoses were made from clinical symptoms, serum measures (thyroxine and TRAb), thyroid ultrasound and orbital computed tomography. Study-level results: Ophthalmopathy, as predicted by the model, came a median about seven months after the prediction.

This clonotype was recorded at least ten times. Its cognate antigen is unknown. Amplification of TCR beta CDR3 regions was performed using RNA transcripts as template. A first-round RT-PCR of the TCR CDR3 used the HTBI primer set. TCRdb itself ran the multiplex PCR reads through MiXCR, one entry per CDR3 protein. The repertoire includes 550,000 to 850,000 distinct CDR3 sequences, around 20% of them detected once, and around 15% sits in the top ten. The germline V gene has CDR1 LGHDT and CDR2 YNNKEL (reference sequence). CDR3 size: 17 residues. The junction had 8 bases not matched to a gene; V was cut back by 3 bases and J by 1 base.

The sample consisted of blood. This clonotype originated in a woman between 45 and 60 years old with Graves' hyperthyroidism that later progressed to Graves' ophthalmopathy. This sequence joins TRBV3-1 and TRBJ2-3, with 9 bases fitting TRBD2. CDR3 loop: CASSHHPASGGTDTQYF. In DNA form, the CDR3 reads TGTGCCAGCAGCCATCACCCGGCTAGCGGGGGCACAGATACGCAGTATTTT.